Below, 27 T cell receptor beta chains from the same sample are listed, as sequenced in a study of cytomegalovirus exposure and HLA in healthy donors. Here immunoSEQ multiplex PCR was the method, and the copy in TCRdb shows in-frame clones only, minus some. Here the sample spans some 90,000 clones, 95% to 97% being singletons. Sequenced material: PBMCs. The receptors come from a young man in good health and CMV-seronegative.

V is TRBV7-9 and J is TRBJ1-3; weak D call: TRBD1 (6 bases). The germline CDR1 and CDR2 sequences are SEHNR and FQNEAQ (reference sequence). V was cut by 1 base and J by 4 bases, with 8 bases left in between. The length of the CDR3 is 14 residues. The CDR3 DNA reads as TGTGCCAGCAGCTTAGACAGGGCCGGAAACACCATATATTTT. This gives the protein CASSLDRAGNTIYF.

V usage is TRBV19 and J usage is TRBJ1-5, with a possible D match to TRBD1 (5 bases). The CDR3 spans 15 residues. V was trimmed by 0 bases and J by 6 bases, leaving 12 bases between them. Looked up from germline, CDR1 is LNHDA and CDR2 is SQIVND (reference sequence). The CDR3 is CASSIDPGHGQPQHF. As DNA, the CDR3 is TGTGCCAGTAGTATAGACCCAGGGCACGGTCAGCCCCAGCATTTT.

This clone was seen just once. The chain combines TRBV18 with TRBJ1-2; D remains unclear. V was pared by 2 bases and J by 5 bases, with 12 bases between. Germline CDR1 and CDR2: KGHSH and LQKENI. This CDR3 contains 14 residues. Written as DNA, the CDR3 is TGTGCCAGCTCACCAAATCCCCGCGAGTATGGCTACACCTTC. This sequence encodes CASSPNPREYGYTF.

CDR3 sequence reads: CASGRRTNNEKLFF. The CDR3 coding sequence is TGTGCCAGCGGTCGACGGACAAATAATGAAAAACTGTTTTTT. V and J are TRBV6-5 and TRBJ1-4, with D possibly TRBD1 on 5 matching bases. In germline, CDR1 is MNHEY, CDR2 SVGAGI. The CDR3 length is 14 residues. V was shortened by 8 bases and J by 4 bases, with 14 bases between the two germline ends.

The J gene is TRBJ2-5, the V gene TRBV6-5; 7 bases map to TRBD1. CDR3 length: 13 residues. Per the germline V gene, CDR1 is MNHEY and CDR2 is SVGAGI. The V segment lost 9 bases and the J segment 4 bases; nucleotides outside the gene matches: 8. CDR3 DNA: TGTGCCAGTAACAGGGGCGAAGGAGAGACCCAGTACTTC. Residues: CASNRGEGETQYF.

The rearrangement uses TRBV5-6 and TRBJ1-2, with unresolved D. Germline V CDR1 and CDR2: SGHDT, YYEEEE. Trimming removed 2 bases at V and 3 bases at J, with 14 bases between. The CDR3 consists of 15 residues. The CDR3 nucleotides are TGTGCCAGCAGCTTCCCTGGGCTCGTCGACTATGGCTACACCTTC. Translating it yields CASSFPGLVDYGYTF.

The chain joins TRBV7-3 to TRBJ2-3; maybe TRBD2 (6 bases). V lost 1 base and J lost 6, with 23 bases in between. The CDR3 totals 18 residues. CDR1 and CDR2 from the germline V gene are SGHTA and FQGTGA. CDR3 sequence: CASSLRAPGRRFTDTQYF. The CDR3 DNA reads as TGTGCCAGCAGCTTAAGGGCTCCCGGGAGACGCTTCACCGATACGCAGTATTTT.

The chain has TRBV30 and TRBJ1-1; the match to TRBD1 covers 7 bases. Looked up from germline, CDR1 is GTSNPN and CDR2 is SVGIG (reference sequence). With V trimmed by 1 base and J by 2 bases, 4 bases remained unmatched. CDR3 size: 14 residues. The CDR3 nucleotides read TGTGCCTGGAGTGAAGGGGGCGCTAACACTGAAGCTTTCTTT. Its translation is CAWSEGGANTEAFF.

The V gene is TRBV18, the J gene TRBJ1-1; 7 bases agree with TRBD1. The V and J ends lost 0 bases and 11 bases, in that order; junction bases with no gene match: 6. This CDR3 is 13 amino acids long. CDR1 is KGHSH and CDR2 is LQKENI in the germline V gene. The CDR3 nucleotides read TGTGCCAGCTCACCACCCGGGAAGGGGGCGGCTTTCTTT. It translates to CASSPPGKGAAFF.

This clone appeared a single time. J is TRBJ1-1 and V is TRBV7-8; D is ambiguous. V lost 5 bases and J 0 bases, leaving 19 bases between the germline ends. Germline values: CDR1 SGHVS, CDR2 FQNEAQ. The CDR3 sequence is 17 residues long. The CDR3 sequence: CASSLTSGPLMNTEAFF. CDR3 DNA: TGTGCCAGCAGCCTTACCTCTGGGCCCCTCATGAACACTGAAGCTTTCTTT.

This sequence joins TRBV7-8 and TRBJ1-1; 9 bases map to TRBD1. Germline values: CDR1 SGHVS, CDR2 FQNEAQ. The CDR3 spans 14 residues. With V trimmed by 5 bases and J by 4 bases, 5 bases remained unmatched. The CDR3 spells CASSNKTGGTEAFF. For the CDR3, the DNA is TGTGCCAGCAGCAACAAGACAGGGGGCACTGAAGCTTTCTTT.

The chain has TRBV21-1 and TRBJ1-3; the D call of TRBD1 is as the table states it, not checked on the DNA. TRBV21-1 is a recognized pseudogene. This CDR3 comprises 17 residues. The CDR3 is CASSKVQRGRGGNTIYF. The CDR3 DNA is TGTGCCAGCAGCAAAGTTCAGAGGGGGCGAGGAGGAAACACCATATATTTT.

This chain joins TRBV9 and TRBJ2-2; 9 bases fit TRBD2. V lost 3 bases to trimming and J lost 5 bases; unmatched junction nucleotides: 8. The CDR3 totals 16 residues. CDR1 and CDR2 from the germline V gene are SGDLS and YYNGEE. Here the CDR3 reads CASSAHSGSVTGELFF. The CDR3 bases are TGTGCCAGCAGCGCCCATAGCGGGAGTGTTACCGGGGAGCTGTTTTTT.

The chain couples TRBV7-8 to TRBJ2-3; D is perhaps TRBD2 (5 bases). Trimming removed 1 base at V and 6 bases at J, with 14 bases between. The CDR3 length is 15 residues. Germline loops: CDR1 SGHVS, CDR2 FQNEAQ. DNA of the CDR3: TGTGCCAGCAGCTTAGAGGCTAGCCAGGTTGATACGCAGTATTTT. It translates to CASSLEASQVDTQYF.

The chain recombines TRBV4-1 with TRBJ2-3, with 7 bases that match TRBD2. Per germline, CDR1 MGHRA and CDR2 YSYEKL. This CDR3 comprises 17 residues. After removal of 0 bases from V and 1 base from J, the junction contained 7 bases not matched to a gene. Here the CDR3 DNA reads TGCGCCAGCAGCCAAGATTGGGGGGGTGTAGGCACAGATACGCAGTATTTT. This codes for CASSQDWGGVGTDTQYF.

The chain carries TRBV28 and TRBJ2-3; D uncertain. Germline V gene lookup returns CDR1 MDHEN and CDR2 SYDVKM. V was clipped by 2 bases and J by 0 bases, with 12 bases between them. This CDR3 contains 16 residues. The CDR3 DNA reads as TGTGCCAGCAGTTTAAGATATAGTTCTAGCACAGATACGCAGTATTTT. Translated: CASSLRYSSSTDTQYF.

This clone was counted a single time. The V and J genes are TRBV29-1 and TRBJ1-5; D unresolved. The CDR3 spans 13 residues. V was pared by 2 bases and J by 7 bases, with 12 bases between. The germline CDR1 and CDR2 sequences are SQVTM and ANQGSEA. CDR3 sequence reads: CSVERGEGQPQHF. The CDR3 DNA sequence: TGCAGCGTTGAACGGGGTGAAGGCCAGCCCCAGCATTTT.

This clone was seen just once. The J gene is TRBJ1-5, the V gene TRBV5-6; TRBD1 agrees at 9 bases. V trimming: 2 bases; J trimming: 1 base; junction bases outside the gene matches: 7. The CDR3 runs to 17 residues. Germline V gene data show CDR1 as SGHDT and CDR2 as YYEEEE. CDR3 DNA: TGTGCCAGCAGCTTAGCATTGGACAGGGGAAGCAATCAGCCCCAGCATTTT. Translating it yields CASSLALDRGSNQPQHF.

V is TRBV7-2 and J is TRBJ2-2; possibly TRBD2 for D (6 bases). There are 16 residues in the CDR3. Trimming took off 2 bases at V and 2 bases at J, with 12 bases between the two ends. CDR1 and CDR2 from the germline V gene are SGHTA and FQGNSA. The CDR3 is CASSLLGTLNTGELFF. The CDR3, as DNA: TGTGCCAGCAGCTTACTAGGGACTTTAAACACCGGGGAGCTGTTTTTT.

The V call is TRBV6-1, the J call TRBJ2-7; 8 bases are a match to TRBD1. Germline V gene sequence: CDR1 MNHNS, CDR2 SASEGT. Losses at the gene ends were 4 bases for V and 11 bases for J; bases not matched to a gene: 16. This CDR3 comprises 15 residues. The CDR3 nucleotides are TGTGCCAGCAGTGGTGGGAACCGGGACAGGTCGTGGGAGTACTTC. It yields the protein CASSGGNRDRSWEYF.

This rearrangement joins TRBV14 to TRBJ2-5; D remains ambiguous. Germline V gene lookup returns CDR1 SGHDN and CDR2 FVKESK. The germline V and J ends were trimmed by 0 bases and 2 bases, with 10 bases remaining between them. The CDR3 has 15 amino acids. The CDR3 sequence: CASSQERISQETQYF. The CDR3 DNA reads TGTGCCAGCAGCCAAGAGCGAATAAGTCAAGAGACCCAGTACTTC.

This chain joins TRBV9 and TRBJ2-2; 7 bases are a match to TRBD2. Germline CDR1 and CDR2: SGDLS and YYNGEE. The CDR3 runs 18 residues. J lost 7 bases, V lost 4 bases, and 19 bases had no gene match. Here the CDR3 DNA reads TGTGCCAGCAGCTTTGGGACTACCAGCCACTTAGGGGTCGGGGAGCTGTTTTTT. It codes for CASSFGTTSHLGVGELFF.

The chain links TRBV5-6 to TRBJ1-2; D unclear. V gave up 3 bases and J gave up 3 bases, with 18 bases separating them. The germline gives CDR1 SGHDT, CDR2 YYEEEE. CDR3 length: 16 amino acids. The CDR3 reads CASSSSFPRRHYGYTF. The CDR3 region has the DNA TGTGCCAGCAGCTCCAGCTTCCCCAGGCGACACTATGGCTACACCTTC.

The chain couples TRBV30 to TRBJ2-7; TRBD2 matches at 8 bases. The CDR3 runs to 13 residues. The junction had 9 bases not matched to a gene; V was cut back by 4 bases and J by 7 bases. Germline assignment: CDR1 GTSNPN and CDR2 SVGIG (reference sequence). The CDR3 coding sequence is TGTGCCTGGAACGGCGGGAGGTTTAAAGAGCAGTACTTC. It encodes CAWNGGRFKEQYF.

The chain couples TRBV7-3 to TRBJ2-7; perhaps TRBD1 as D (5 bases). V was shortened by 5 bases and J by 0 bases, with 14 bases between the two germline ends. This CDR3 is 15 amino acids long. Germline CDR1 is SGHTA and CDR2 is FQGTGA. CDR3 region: CASSPDSQSSYEQYF. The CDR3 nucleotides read TGTGCCAGCAGCCCCGACAGTCAGAGCTCCTACGAGCAGTACTTC.

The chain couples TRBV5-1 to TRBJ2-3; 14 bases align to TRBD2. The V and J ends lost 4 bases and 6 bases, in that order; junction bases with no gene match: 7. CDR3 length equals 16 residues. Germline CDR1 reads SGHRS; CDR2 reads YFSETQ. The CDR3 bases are TGCGCCAGCAGCGGAAGGACTAGCGGGAGGTCCGATACGCAGTATTTT. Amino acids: CASSGRTSGRSDTQYF.

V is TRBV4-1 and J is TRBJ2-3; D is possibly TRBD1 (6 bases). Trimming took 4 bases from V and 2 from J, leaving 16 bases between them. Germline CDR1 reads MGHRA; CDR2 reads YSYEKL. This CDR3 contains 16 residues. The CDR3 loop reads CASSRAIDRFTDTQYF. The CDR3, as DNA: TGCGCCAGCAGCCGAGCGATAGACAGGTTCACAGATACGCAGTATTTT.